The 31 T cell receptor beta chains below come from one sample, sequenced in a study of blood T cell repertoires in COVID-19 (dated by TCRdb to about 2020). The library was prepared using the immunoSEQ multiplex PCR assay. TCRdb re-hosts the immuneACCESS table, in-frame sequences only. Its copies lack some clones; in the studies checked, an unresolved V gene accounts for under half of them, and the cause for the rest is not known. Across this sample there are about 95,000 clones, with roughly 81% seen only once. The ten most abundant clones make up roughly 4.8% of the sample. The source material was peripheral blood. These receptors came from an older man with COVID-19, enrolled during active disease.

The chain is built from TRBV4-2 and TRBJ1-4, with D perhaps matching TRBD1 (6 bases). This CDR3 is built from 15 residues. With 4 bases removed from V and 3 bases from J, the gap between germline ends came to 12 bases. Germline V gives CDR1 LGHNA, CDR2 YNFKEQ. The CDR3 loop is CASSPLRGANEKLFF. The CDR3 nucleotides read TGTGCCAGCAGCCCTCTCAGGGGTGCTAATGAAAAACTGTTTTTT.

This chain connects TRBV12-2 to TRBJ2-5; the D segment call TRBD1 is taken from the table without a DNA check. TRBV12-2 is a pseudogene. This CDR3 is 18 amino acids long. Written as DNA, the CDR3 is TGTGCAAGTCGCTTAGTATTTTCCAAGAGACAGGTCCAAGAGACCCAGTACTTC. Its protein is CASRLVFSKRQVQETQYF.

This clone was picked up a small number of times. The rearrangement joins TRBV27 to TRBJ2-3; no clear D gene. V dropped 5 bases and J dropped 1 base, with 16 bases sitting between them. The CDR3 has 16 amino acids. CDR1 is MNHEY and CDR2 is SMNVEV in the germline V gene (reference sequence). The CDR3 nucleotides are TGTGCCAGCAGTCCACCCAAGTTACACCGCACAGATACGCAGTATTTT. It specifies CASSPPKLHRTDTQYF.

The rearrangement links TRBV2 to TRBJ1-2, with D hard to call. Germline V gene lookup returns CDR1 SNHLY and CDR2 FYNNEI. Trimming removed 5 bases at V and 8 bases at J, with 15 bases between. This CDR3 spans 13 amino acids. CDR3 sequence: CASSNRVPIGYTF. CDR3 in DNA: TGTGCCAGCAGTAACAGAGTCCCCATAGGCTACACCTTC.

This chain uses TRBV19 with TRBJ2-1; D is undetermined. CDR3 length: 14 amino acids. V shed 3 bases and J shed 6 bases, with 12 bases lying between them. Germline loops: CDR1 LNHDA, CDR2 SQIVND (reference sequence). The CDR3 bases are TGTGCCAGTAGTATTTCCGAGTCTAGCAATGAGCAGTTCTTC. Translation: CASSISESSNEQFF.

The chain employs TRBV28 and TRBJ1-2; a weak D match, TRBD1 (6 bases). The V gene's germline CDR1 is MDHEN and CDR2 SYDVKM. This CDR3 contains 14 residues. V was pared by 5 bases and J by 6 bases, with 16 bases between. The CDR3 DNA sequence: TGTGCCAGCAGTCTAGGGGGGGGCGCGGATGGCTACACCTTC. Encoded protein: CASSLGGGADGYTF.

V usage is TRBV6-5 and J usage is TRBJ2-1; TRBD1 agrees at 9 bases. The V gene end was trimmed by 7 bases and the J gene end by 6 bases; junction bases not matched to a gene: 7. CDR1 is MNHEY and CDR2 is SVGAGI in the germline V gene. This CDR3 is built from 14 residues. Written as DNA, the CDR3 is TGTGCCAGCACCCCCGGGACAGGGTTCAATGAGCAGTTCTTC. Protein sequence: CASTPGTGFNEQFF.

This clone was seen a few times. The J gene is TRBJ2-7, the V gene TRBV30; D perhaps matches TRBD1 (6 bases). In germline, CDR1 is GTSNPN, CDR2 SVGIG (reference sequence). The CDR3 is made up of 13 amino acids. The V gene lost 4 bases and the J gene lost 0 bases, with 10 bases spanning the gap. The CDR3 nucleotides are TGTGCCTGGACGCAGGGGAGCTCCTACGAGCAGTACTTC. Protein: CAWTQGSSYEQYF.

The rearrangement uses TRBV10-3 and TRBJ1-4; 7 positions match TRBD1. The CDR3 has 14 residues. Per germline, CDR1 ENHRY and CDR2 SYGVKD. J lost 7 bases, V lost 10 bases, and 12 bases had no gene match. CDR3 region: CATAPHRGSEKLFF. In nucleotides, the CDR3 is TGTGCCACCGCCCCCCACAGGGGAAGTGAAAAACTGTTTTTT.

The rearrangement links TRBV4-1 to TRBJ1-5, with 8 bases fitting TRBD1. CDR3 length: 14 amino acids. From germline, CDR1 is MGHRA and CDR2 YSYEKL. Trimming took 4 bases from V and 4 from J; bases not matched to a gene: 3. The CDR3 DNA sequence: TGCGCCAGCAGCCGGAGGACAGGGAATCAGCCCCAGCATTTT. It specifies CASSRRTGNQPQHF.

This clone was seen repeatedly, ten times or more. The chain combines TRBV11-2 with TRBJ2-7; TRBD1 agrees at 7 bases. V trimming: 3 bases; J trimming: 5 bases; junction bases outside the gene matches: 4. The CDR3 is 13 residues long. CDR1 is SGHAT and CDR2 is FQNNGV in the germline V gene. The CDR3 DNA follows: TGTGCCAGCAGCTTGCGCAGGGGGAACGAGCAGTACTTC. Its translation is CASSLRRGNEQYF.

This chain connects TRBV6-1 to TRBJ1-6; tentatively, D is TRBD1 (5 bases). Trimming left V 2 bases short and J 5 bases short, with 19 bases between. CDR3 size: 18 residues. Looked up from germline, CDR1 is MNHNS and CDR2 is SASEGT. The DNA of the CDR3 is TGTGCCAGCAGTGAAATCATTTTAGCAGGGCCGGATAATTCACCCCTCCACTTT. The encoded protein is CASSEIILAGPDNSPLHF.

The J gene is TRBJ1-3, the V gene TRBV19; D not certain. This CDR3 comprises 15 residues. Germline CDR1 LNHDA, CDR2 SQIVND (reference sequence). V lost 4 bases and J lost 4, with 14 bases in between. The CDR3 nucleotides are TGTGCCAGTAGTAAGGACTTCTCAGACGGAAACACCATATATTTT. Translating it yields CASSKDFSDGNTIYF.

In its sample, this clone was seen once. This chain joins TRBV5-4 and TRBJ1-2; D call uncertain. The CDR3 loop spans 16 amino acids. Germline assignment: CDR1 SGHNT and CDR2 YYREEE (reference sequence). Trimming shortened V by 0 bases and J by 2 bases, and 14 bases separated the two germline ends. CDR3 in amino acids: CASSLDLGAGNYGYTF. The CDR3 nucleotides are TGTGCCAGCAGCTTGGATTTGGGAGCGGGGAACTATGGCTACACCTTC.

This sequence joins TRBV7-2 and TRBJ1-3; 9 nucleotides line up with TRBD1. V lost 5 bases, J lost 3 bases, and 5 bases stayed unmatched. Germline CDR1 SGHTA, CDR2 FQGNSA. CDR3 length: 15 residues. In DNA form, the CDR3 reads TGTGCCAGCAGCATCTTGACAGGGGGTGGAAACACCATATATTTT. Its translation is CASSILTGGGNTIYF.

The chain couples TRBV6-5 to TRBJ2-7, with D maybe TRBD2 (6 bases). Trimming removed 5 bases at V and 6 bases at J, with 14 bases between. Germline V gene lookup returns CDR1 MNHEY and CDR2 SVGAGI. The CDR3 spans 13 residues. The CDR3, as DNA: TGTGCCAGCAGTCAGGGACTGCCTTTCGAGCAGTACTTC. It translates to CASSQGLPFEQYF.

This chain links TRBV28 with TRBJ2-3; 12 bases are shared with TRBD2. V shed 3 bases and J 4 bases; nucleotides not matched to a gene: 8. CDR3 length: 17 residues. The V gene's germline CDR1 is MDHEN and CDR2 SYDVKM. CDR3 DNA: TGTGCCAGCAGTTTGTCTAGCGGGGGGGCGGGGGCAGATACGCAGTATTTT. Its protein is CASSLSSGGAGADTQYF.

J is TRBJ2-2 and V is TRBV18, with a tentative D call TRBD1 (6 bases). This CDR3 is built from 19 residues. CDR1 and CDR2 (germline): KGHSH, LQKENI. The V gene lost 3 bases and the J gene lost 0 bases, with 20 bases spanning the gap. The CDR3 DNA reads as TGTGCCAGCTCACCTCTCAGGGGAAAGGGAGCGGCGAACACCGGGGAGCTGTTTTTT. It yields the protein CASSPLRGKGAANTGELFF.

The genes are TRBV9 and TRBJ2-3; 8 bases match TRBD2. Germline V CDR1 and CDR2: SGDLS, YYNGEE. The CDR3 sequence is 16 residues long. V dropped 0 bases and J dropped 5; count of bases not matched to a gene: 8. The CDR3 bases are TGTGCCAGCAGCGTAGATCCGGGGGGGACGGGAGATACGCAGTATTTT. As protein: CASSVDPGGTGDTQYF.

The rearrangement links TRBV5-4 to TRBJ2-1, with 7 bases identical to TRBD2. The CDR3 covers 14 residues. Germline V CDR1 and CDR2: SGHNT, YYREEE (reference sequence). V was clipped by 0 bases and J by 7 bases; unmatched bases: 4. The CDR3 is CASSLAGRENEQFF. DNA of the CDR3: TGTGCCAGCAGCTTGGCCGGGCGGGAGAATGAGCAGTTCTTC.

The chain is built from TRBV29-1 and TRBJ2-5; D possibly corresponds to TRBD1 (5 bases). The germline V and J ends were trimmed by 4 bases and 3 bases, with 9 bases remaining between them. The CDR3 has 12 amino acids. Germline lookup yields CDR1 SQVTM and CDR2 ANQGSEA. For the CDR3, the DNA is TGCAGCGTTGGGGCAGGGAAAGAGACCCAGTACTTC. Amino acids: CSVGAGKETQYF.

The V call is TRBV7-8, the J call TRBJ2-7, with 11 bases that match TRBD2. Germline CDR1 reads SGHVS; CDR2 reads FQNEAQ. Trimming took 4 bases from V and 5 from J; bases not matched to a gene: 7. This CDR3 comprises 15 residues. The CDR3: CASSSMGLAADEQYF. Written as DNA, the CDR3 is TGTGCCAGCAGCTCCATGGGACTAGCGGCCGACGAGCAGTACTTC.

J is TRBJ1-1 and V is TRBV5-4; TRBD1 matches at 11 bases. The CDR3 totals 18 residues. The junction had 17 bases not matched to a gene; V was cut back by 4 bases and J by 6 bases. The germline gives CDR1 SGHNT, CDR2 YYREEE (reference sequence). CDR3 DNA: TGTGCCAGCAGCCAGAGAGGTGGGGTCGGGACAGGGGGAGCTGAAGCTTTCTTT. Protein sequence: CASSQRGGVGTGGAEAFF. Full variable domain (rest looked up from reference TRBV5-4 and TRBJ1-1): ETGVTQSPTHLIKTRGQQVTLRCSSQSGHNTVSWYQQALGQGPQFIFQYYREEENGRGNFPPRFSGLQFPNYSSELNVNALELDDSALYLCASSQRGGVGTGGAEAFFGQGTRLTVV.

The chain carries TRBV7-9 and TRBJ2-5; 9 nucleotides line up with TRBD1. The J segment lost 2 bases and the V segment lost 1 base, leaving 5 bases of the junction unmatched. Germline-derived CDR1 and CDR2 are SEHNR and FQNEAQ (reference sequence). The CDR3 contains 16 residues. Here the CDR3 reads CASSLVIGQGQETQYF. CDR3 DNA sequence: TGTGCCAGCAGCTTAGTTATTGGACAGGGGCAAGAGACCCAGTACTTC.

The chain couples TRBV3-1 (or the pseudogene TRBV3-2) to TRBJ1-2; 12 nucleotides line up with TRBD1. The CDR3 has 16 amino acids. J was trimmed by 7 bases and V by 3 bases; bases with no gene match: 9. Looked up from germline, CDR1 is LGHDT and CDR2 is YNNKEL (reference sequence). The CDR3 bases are TGTGCCAGCAGCCAGGATCCCGGGACAGGGGGCCCTGGCTACACCTTC. Protein product: CASSQDPGTGGPGYTF.

The V and J genes are TRBV25-1 and TRBJ2-7, with D possibly matching TRBD1 (6 bases). Per germline, CDR1 MGHDK and CDR2 SYGVNS. This CDR3 comprises 14 residues. Trimming removed 1 base at V and 3 bases at J, with 10 bases between. CDR3 DNA sequence: TGTGCCAGCAGTGAATTGGACAGCGGCTACGAGCAGTACTTC. It yields the protein CASSELDSGYEQYF.

The CDR3 nucleotides are TGTGCCAGCAGTTTCCGACAGTCAATTGGCTACACCTTC. Translated: CASSFRQSIGYTF. The V gene is TRBV12-3 or TRBV12-4, the J gene TRBJ1-2; D might be TRBD1 (5 bases). This CDR3 spans 13 amino acids. Trimming shortened V by 3 bases and J by 7 bases, and 12 bases separated the two germline ends.

The chain is built from TRBV9 and TRBJ2-7; 9 bases match TRBD2. J gave up 2 bases and V 3 bases, and 6 bases lay outside the gene matches. Germline V lookup: CDR1 SGDLS, CDR2 YYNGEE. The CDR3 covers 15 residues. In DNA, the CDR3 is TGTGCCAGCAGCGCGGGACTAGCCACGACCTACGAGCAGTACTTC. This encodes CASSAGLATTYEQYF.

The J gene is TRBJ2-1, the V gene TRBV6-5, with 9 nucleotides matching TRBD2. From germline, CDR1 is MNHEY and CDR2 SVGAGI. V lost 6 bases to trimming and J lost 6 bases; unmatched junction nucleotides: 9. The CDR3 spans 15 residues. CDR3: CASRSKREARNEQFF. The CDR3 nucleotides read TGTGCCAGCAGAAGTAAGCGGGAGGCCCGCAATGAGCAGTTCTTC.

The chain employs TRBV18 and TRBJ2-3, with D possibly TRBD2 on 6 matching bases. Germline V gives CDR1 KGHSH, CDR2 LQKENI. CDR3 length: 15 amino acids. Trimming pared 3 bases from V and 6 bases from J, leaving 16 bases between. The CDR3 reads CASSPYSPGVDTQYF. DNA of the CDR3: TGTGCCAGCTCACCGTATTCTCCGGGAGTGGATACGCAGTATTTT.

The rearrangement links TRBV3-1 (or the pseudogene TRBV3-2) to TRBJ2-7; D might be TRBD2 (7 bases). CDR3 length equals 14 residues. Germline V gene data show CDR1 as LGHDT and CDR2 as YNNKEL (reference sequence). V was trimmed by 1 base and J by 6 bases, leaving 13 bases between them. The CDR3 sequence: CASSQVGGGGEQYF. The CDR3 coding sequence is TGTGCCAGCAGCCAAGTGGGCGGGGGCGGCGAGCAGTACTTC.